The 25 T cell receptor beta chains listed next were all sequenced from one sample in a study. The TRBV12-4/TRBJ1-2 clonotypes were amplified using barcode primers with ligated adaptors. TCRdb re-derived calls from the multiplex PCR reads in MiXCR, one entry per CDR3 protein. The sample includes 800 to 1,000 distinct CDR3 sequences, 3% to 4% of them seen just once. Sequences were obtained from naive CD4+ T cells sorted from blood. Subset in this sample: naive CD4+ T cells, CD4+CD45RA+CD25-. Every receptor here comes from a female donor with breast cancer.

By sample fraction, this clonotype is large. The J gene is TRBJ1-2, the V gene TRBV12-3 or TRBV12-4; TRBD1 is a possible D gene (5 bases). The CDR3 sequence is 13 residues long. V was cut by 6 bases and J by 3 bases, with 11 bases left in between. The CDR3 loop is CASRGDSDYGYTF. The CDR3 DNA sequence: TGTGCCAGCAGAGGAGACAGTGACTATGGCTACACCTTC.

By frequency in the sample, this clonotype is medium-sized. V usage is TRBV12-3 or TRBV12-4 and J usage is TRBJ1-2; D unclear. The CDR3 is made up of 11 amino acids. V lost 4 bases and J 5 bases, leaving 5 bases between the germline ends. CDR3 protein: CASSSHYGYTF. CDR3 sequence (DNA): TGTGCCAGCAGTTCCCATTATGGCTACACCTTC.

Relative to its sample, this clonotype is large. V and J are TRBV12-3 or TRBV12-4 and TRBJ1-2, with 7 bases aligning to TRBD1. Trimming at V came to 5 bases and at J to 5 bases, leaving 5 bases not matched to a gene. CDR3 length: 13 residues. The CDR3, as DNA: TGTGCCAGCAGTCACAGACAGGGATATGGCTACACCTTC. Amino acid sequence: CASSHRQGYGYTF.

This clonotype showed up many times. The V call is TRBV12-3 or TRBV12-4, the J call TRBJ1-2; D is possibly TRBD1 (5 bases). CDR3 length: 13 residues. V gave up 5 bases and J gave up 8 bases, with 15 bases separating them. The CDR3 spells CASSPSAGLGYTF. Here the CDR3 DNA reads TGTGCCAGCAGTCCATCTGCAGGGTTGGGCTACACCTTC.

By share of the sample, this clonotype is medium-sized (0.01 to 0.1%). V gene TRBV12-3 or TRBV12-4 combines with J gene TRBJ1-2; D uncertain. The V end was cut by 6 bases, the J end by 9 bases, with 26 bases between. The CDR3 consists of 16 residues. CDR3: CASSPTDLGFPRRYTF. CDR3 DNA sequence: TGTGCCAGCAGCCCTACGGACCTAGGATTTCCGAGACGCTACACCTTC.

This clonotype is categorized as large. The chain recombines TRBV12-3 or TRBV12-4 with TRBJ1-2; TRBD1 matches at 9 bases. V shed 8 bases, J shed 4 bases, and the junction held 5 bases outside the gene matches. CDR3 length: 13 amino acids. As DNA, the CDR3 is TGTGCCAGCCGGGACAGGGAGCTCTATGGCTACACCTTC. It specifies CASRDRELYGYTF.

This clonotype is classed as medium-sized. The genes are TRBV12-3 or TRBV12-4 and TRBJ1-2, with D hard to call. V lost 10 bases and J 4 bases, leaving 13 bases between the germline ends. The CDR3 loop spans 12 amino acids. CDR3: CATSDTGYGYTF. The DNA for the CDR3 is TGTGCCACCTCTGACACTGGCTATGGCTACACCTTC.

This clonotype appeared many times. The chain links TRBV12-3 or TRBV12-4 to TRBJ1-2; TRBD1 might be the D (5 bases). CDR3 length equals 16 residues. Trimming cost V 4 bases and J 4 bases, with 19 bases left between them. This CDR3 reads CASSSSEWQGAYGYTF. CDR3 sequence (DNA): TGTGCCAGCAGTTCCTCTGAGTGGCAGGGAGCCTATGGCTACACCTTC.

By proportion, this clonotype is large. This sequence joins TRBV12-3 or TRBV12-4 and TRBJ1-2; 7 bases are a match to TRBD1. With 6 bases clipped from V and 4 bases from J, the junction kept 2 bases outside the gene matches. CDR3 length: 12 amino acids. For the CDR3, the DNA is TGTGCCAGCAGGGACAGGAGCTATGGCTACACCTTC. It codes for CASRDRSYGYTF.

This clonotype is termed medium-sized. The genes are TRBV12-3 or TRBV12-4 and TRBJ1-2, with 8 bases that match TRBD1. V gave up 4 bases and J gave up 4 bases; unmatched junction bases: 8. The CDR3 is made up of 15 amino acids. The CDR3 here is CASSSTGELIYGYTF. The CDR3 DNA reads TGTGCCAGCAGTTCGACAGGGGAGCTGATCTATGGCTACACCTTC.

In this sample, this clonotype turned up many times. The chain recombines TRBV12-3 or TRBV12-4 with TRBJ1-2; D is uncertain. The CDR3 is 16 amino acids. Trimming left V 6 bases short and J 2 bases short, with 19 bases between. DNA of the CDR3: TGTGCCAGCAGCCCGGCCCATGGGGTCCTCAACTATGGCTACACCTTC. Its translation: CASSPAHGVLNYGYTF.

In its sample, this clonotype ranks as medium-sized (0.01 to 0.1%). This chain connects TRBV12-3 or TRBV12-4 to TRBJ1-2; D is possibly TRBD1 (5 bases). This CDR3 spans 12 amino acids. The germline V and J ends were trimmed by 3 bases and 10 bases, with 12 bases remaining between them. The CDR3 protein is CASSFGLGHYTF. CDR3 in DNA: TGTGCCAGCAGTTTCGGCCTGGGGCACTACACCTTC.

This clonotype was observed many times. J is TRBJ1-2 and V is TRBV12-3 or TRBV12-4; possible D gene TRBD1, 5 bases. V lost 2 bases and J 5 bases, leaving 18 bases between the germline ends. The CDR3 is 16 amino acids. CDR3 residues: CASSLKGTADLYGYTF. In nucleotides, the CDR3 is TGTGCCAGCAGTTTAAAGGGGACTGCCGACCTATATGGCTACACCTTC.

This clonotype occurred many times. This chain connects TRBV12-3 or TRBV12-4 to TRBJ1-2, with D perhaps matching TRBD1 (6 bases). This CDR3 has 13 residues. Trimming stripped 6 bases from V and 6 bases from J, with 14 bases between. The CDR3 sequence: CASRPGTSHGYTF. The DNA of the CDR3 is TGTGCCAGCAGACCCGGGACATCGCATGGCTACACCTTC.

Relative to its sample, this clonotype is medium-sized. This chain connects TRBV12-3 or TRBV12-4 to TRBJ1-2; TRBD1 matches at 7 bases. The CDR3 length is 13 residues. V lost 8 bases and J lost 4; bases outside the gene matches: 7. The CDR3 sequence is CASHRGAGYGYTF. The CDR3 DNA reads TGTGCCAGCCACAGGGGCGCGGGCTATGGCTACACCTTC.

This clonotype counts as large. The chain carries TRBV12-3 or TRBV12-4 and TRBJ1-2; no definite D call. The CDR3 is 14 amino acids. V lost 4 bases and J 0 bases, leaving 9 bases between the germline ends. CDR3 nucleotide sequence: TGTGCCAGCAGTTCCCTCACAGCTAACTATGGCTACACCTTC. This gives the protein CASSSLTANYGYTF.

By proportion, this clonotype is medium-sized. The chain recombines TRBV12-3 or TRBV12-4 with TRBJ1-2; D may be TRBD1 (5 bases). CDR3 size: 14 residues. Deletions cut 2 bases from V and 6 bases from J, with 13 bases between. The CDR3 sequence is CASSLPSGTNGYTF. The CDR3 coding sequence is TGTGCCAGCAGTTTACCGTCAGGGACTAATGGCTACACCTTC.

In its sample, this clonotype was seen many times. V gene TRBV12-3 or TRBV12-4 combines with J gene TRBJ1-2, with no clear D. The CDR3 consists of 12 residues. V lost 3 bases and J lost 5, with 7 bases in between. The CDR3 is CASSLEAYGYTF. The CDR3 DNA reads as TGTGCCAGCAGTTTGGAAGCTTATGGCTACACCTTC.

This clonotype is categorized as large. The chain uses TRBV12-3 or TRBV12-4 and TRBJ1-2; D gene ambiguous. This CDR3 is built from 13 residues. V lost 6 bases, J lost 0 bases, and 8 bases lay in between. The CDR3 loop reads CASSRGANYGYTF. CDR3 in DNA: TGTGCCAGCAGCAGAGGAGCTAACTATGGCTACACCTTC.

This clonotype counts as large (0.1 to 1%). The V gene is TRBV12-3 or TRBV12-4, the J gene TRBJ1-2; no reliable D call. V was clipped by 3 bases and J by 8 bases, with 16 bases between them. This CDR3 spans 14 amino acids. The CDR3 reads CASSFSTASPGYTF. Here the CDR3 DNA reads TGTGCCAGCAGTTTCTCCACAGCGAGTCCCGGCTACACCTTC.

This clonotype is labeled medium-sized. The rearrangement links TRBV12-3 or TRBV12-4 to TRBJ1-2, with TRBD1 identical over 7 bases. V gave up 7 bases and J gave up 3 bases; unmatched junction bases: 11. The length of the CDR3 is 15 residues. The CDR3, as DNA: TGTGCCAGCATTAGACGACAGGGCTGGGACTATGGCTACACCTTC. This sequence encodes CASIRRQGWDYGYTF.

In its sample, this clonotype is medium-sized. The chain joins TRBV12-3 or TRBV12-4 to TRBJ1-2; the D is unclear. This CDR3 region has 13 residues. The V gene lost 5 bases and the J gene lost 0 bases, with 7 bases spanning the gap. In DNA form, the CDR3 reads TGTGCCAGCAGTATTACAGCTAACTATGGCTACACCTTC. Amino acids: CASSITANYGYTF.

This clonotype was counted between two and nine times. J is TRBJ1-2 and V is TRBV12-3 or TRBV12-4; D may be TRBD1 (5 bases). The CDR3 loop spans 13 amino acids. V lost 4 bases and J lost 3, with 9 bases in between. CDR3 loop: CASSWQGDYGYTF. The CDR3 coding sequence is TGTGCCAGCAGTTGGCAGGGTGACTATGGCTACACCTTC.

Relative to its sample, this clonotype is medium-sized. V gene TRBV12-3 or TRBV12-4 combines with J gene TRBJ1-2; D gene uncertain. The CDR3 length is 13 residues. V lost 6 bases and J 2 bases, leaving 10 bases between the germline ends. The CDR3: CASSPTTNYGYTF. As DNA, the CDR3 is TGTGCCAGCAGCCCAACAACCAACTATGGCTACACCTTC.

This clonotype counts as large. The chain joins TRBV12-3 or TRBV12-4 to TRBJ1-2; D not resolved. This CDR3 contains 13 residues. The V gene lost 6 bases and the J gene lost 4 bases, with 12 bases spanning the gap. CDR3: CASRAGNLYGYTF. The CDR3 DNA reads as TGTGCCAGCAGGGCGGGGAACCTCTATGGCTACACCTTC.